A single sample gave rise to the 3 T cell receptor beta chains below, sequenced in a study of blood T cell repertoires in COVID-19. Data came from immunoSEQ multiplex PCR; TCRdb stores just in-frame clones and leaves some out. Here the sample spans some 140,000 clones, approximately 81% being singletons. The sequenced sample consisted of PBMCs or T cells enriched from blood (not recorded which). These receptors all stem from a man between 40 and 49 years old with acute COVID-19.

In the case of this clone: Mismatch with germline at one junction end may stem from a read error. The chain is built from TRBV28 and TRBJ2-7, with 8 nucleotides matching TRBD1. Germline V gene sequence: CDR1 MDHEN, CDR2 SYDVKM. CDR3 length: 12 residues. DNA of the CDR3: TGTGCCAGCAGTTCAAATCCGGGACAGGTCTTATTC. Translating gives CASSSNPGQVLF.

This clone came up once. This sequence joins TRBV30 and TRBJ2-7; 11 bases match TRBD2. CDR3 length: 20 amino acids. The germline V gene encodes CDR1 GTSNPN and CDR2 SVGIG (reference sequence). Unmatched junction bases numbered 20, after V lost 2 bases and J lost 2 bases. The CDR3 loop reads CAWSPLIVSQTSGNTYEQYF. The CDR3 nucleotides read TGTGCCTGGAGTCCGCTCATCGTTTCCCAGACTAGCGGGAATACCTACGAGCAGTACTTC.

This clone has just a few counts. The rearrangement uses TRBV24-1 and TRBJ2-7, with D possibly TRBD1 on 6 matching bases. This CDR3 region has 16 residues. Per germline, CDR1 KGHDR and CDR2 SFDVKD. Trimming removed 4 bases from V and 4 bases from J, with 19 bases in between. CDR3 region: CATSDRHRDNGYEQYF. The CDR3 DNA reads as TGTGCCACCAGTGACCGGCACAGGGACAATGGTTACGAGCAGTACTTC.